Listed here are 2 T cell receptor beta chains from one sample, sequenced in a study of blood T cell repertoires in COVID-19 (dated by TCRdb to 2019 to 2021). Receptors were amplified or captured by the immunoSEQ multiplex PCR assay. TCRdb took over this immuneACCESS table, retaining in-frame rearrangements with V and J assigned. Such tables are incomplete; in checked studies, under half of the missing clones stem from an unresolved V gene, and the remainder is unexplained. The sample profile shows over 85,000 clones; 88% of them were found once. Clones ranked in the top ten supply less than 6% of the sample. The sequenced material came from peripheral blood. Receptor source: a woman aged 80 or over with active COVID-19.

This chain uses TRBV7-2 with TRBJ1-2; 8 positions agree with TRBD1. Losses at the gene ends were 5 bases for V and 3 bases for J; bases not matched to a gene: 2. CDR1 and CDR2 from the germline V gene are SGHTA and FQGNSA. The CDR3 runs to 13 residues. DNA for the CDR3: TGTGCCAGCAGCCCGACAGGGGACTATGGCTACACCTTC. As protein: CASSPTGDYGYTF.

This chain joins TRBV7-9 and TRBJ2-7, with D maybe TRBD2 (5 bases). The CDR3 sequence is 15 residues long. CDR1 is SEHNR, CDR2 FQNEAQ, per germline (reference sequence). The germline V and J ends were trimmed by 1 base and 1 base, with 11 bases remaining between them. CDR3 residues: CASSLGGVGSYEQYF. DNA for the CDR3: TGTGCCAGCAGCTTAGGGGGAGTGGGGTCCTACGAGCAGTACTTC.